A single sample gave rise to the 5 T cell receptor beta chains below, sequenced in a study of post-analysis software for immune sequencing data. The antigens these receptors bind are not known. Regarding the study as a whole: Elevated frequency relative to controls characterized about 5 TRBV segments in patients, TRBV5-6, TRBV5-1 and TRBV20-1 among them.

cDNA libraries for TCR beta contained unique molecular identifiers. Each CDR3 protein gets one entry after TCRdb re-called the PCR reads with MiXCR. Among 650,000 to 900,000 distinct CDR3 sequences listed, roughly 46% were seen once. Sequencing input: blood. These receptors were taken from a girl under 18 with multiple sclerosis.

This sequence joins TRBV5-1 and TRBJ1-5; no reliable D call. CDR1 and CDR2 from the germline V gene are SGHRS and YFSETQ. V was pared by 0 bases and J by 8 bases, with 12 bases between. The CDR3 sequence is 14 residues long. Written as DNA, the CDR3 is TGCGCCAGCAGCTTGGACGGTCGGAGGGAGCCCCAGCATTTT. Protein sequence: CASSLDGRREPQHF.

The CDR3 region is CASSYSSFGAVGGTDTQYF. Here the CDR3 DNA reads TGTGCCAGCAGTTACTCGAGCTTTGGGGCAGTGGGCGGCACAGATACGCAGTATTTT. The chain recombines TRBV6-5 with TRBJ2-3, with D possibly being TRBD1 (5 bases). The CDR3 runs 19 residues. The V gene lost 0 bases and the J gene lost 1 base, with 20 bases spanning the gap. Germline assignment: CDR1 MNHEY and CDR2 SVGAGI.

The chain joins TRBV4-2 to TRBJ2-3, with unresolved D. Trimming shortened V by 1 base and J by 2 bases, and 4 bases separated the two germline ends. Germline V gives CDR1 LGHNA, CDR2 YNFKEQ. The CDR3 has 13 amino acids. CDR3 region: CASSQVATDTQYF. In nucleotides, the CDR3 is TGTGCCAGCAGCCAAGTGGCCACAGATACGCAGTATTTT.

The rearrangement links TRBV4-2 to TRBJ1-2; the D gene is possibly TRBD1 (5 bases). Germline values: CDR1 LGHNA, CDR2 YNFKEQ. V dropped 2 bases and J dropped 5 bases, with 30 bases sitting between them. The CDR3 has 20 residues. CDR3 in amino acids: CASSQTRRWQGGPPRYGYTF. The DNA of the CDR3 is TGTGCCAGCAGCCAAACCAGAAGGTGGCAGGGAGGTCCACCTCGGTATGGCTACACCTTC.

This sequence joins TRBV5-1 and TRBJ2-3; TRBD2 might be the D (5 bases). The germline V gene has CDR1 SGHRS and CDR2 YFSETQ. The CDR3 has 15 residues. Trimming removed 1 base from V and 2 bases from J, with 11 bases in between. The CDR3 sequence is CASSLTKGDTDTQYF. The DNA for the CDR3 is TGCGCCAGCAGCTTGACAAAGGGAGACACAGATACGCAGTATTTT.